One and the same sample provided the 22 T cell receptor beta chains below, sequenced in a study of chemoradiotherapy in HPV16-positive cancers. Clones were read by immunoSEQ multiplex PCR, and TCRdb kept only the in-frame ones, dropping some. The sample carries under 5,500 clones, around nine tenths recorded once. This specimen consisted of tumor tissue, obtained from a patient who underwent chemoradiotherapy. Every receptor here comes from a human donor with HPV-associated anogenital cancer.

J is TRBJ1-1 and V is TRBV6-1, with 7 bases identical to TRBD1. Per the germline V gene, CDR1 is MNHNS and CDR2 is SASEGT. V lost 5 bases, J lost 11 bases, and 8 bases stayed unmatched. This CDR3 comprises 12 residues. CDR3 in DNA: TGTGCCAGCAGTCCCCGACAGGGTCGGGCTTTCTTT. Its protein product is CASSPRQGRAFF.

The gene calls are TRBV6-4 and TRBJ1-5; perhaps TRBD1 as D (5 bases). CDR1 is MRHNA, CDR2 SNTAGT, per germline. V shed 4 bases and J shed 10 bases, with 14 bases lying between them. CDR3 size: 13 residues. CDR3 DNA sequence: TGTGCCAGCAGTGCACAGCAGGGTGGACCCCAGCATTTT. It translates to CASSAQQGGPQHF.

This chain uses TRBV7-3 with TRBJ2-3; no definite D call. CDR1 and CDR2 (germline): SGHTA, FQGTGA. V was pared by 6 bases and J by 8 bases, with 15 bases between. CDR3 length equals 13 residues. CDR3 loop: CASRTPPSGTQYF. CDR3 nucleotides: TGTGCCAGCAGAACCCCCCCCTCCGGTACGCAGTATTTT.

The J gene is TRBJ1-5, the V gene TRBV10-3; TRBD1 agrees at 12 bases. Losses at the gene ends were 2 bases for V and 6 bases for J; bases not matched to a gene: 5. The CDR3 totals 16 residues. Germline V gene lookup returns CDR1 ENHRY and CDR2 SYGVKD. The CDR3 DNA follows: TGTGCCATCAGTGAGCCCGGGACAGGGGGCCGTCAGCCCCAGCATTTT. Protein product: CAISEPGTGGRQPQHF.

CDR3 DNA: TGTGCCAGCCGGACAGGGGGCAGGAGCACTGAAGCTTTCTTT. Protein product: CASRTGGRSTEAFF. The chain has TRBV7-2 and TRBJ1-1, with TRBD1 matching over 11 bases. V was clipped by 8 bases and J by 4 bases; unmatched bases: 6. The CDR3 is made up of 14 amino acids. Germline CDR1 reads SGHTA; CDR2 reads FQGNSA. Combining the CDR3 with reference TRBV7-2 and TRBJ1-1 gives the whole variable domain GAGVSQSPSNKVTEKGKDVELRCDPISGHTALYWYRQSLGQGLEFLIYFQGNSAPDKSGLPSDRFSAERTGGSVSTLTIQRTQQEDSAVYLCASRTGGRSTEAFFGQGTRLTVV.

This clone was counted between two and nine times. V is TRBV7-8 and J is TRBJ2-5, with 11 bases lining up with TRBD2. V was clipped by 1 base and J by 5 bases; unmatched bases: 9. The CDR3 is 17 amino acids. The germline V gene encodes CDR1 SGHVS and CDR2 FQNEAQ. The CDR3 DNA reads TGTGCCAGCAGCTTAGATGATAGACTAGCGGGATTGGAGACCCAGTACTTC. As protein: CASSLDDRLAGLETQYF.

The CDR3 bases are TGTGCCAGCAGTTTATACGGGACAGGAGGGGTGAACACTGAAGCTTTCTTT. It is translated as CASSLYGTGGVNTEAFF. The rearrangement links TRBV27 to TRBJ1-1; 8 bases line up with TRBD1. V shed 1 base, J shed 0 bases, and the junction held 7 bases outside the gene matches. This CDR3 has 17 residues. The germline gives CDR1 MNHEY, CDR2 SMNVEV (reference sequence).

To note about this clone: Additional DNA sequences in this sample encode the identical CDR3. The rearrangement joins TRBV19 to TRBJ2-2; D call uncertain. The CDR3 consists of 11 residues. CDR1 LNHDA and CDR2 SQIVND come from the germline V gene (reference sequence). Trimming removed 6 bases from V and 6 bases from J, with 5 bases in between. CDR3 nucleotide sequence: TGTGCCAGTAGAGGGTCCGGGGAGCTGTTTTTT. This translates into CASRGSGELFF.

V and J are TRBV7-2 and TRBJ2-4, with a tentative D call TRBD2 (6 bases). Germline V lookup: CDR1 SGHTA, CDR2 FQGNSA. V was clipped by 2 bases and J by 5 bases, with 16 bases between them. The CDR3 spans 16 residues. The CDR3 sequence: CASSLTSGSSENIQYF. DNA of the CDR3: TGTGCCAGCAGCTTAACGTCGGGATCTAGCGAAAACATTCAGTACTTC.

The genes are TRBV10-3 and TRBJ1-5; 9 bases match TRBD1. V was pared by 3 bases and J by 5 bases, with 5 bases of the junction left unmatched. Germline CDR1 is ENHRY and CDR2 is SYGVKD. The CDR3 length is 15 residues. CDR3 sequence (DNA): TGTGCCATCAGTGATGGGACAGGGAGGCATCAGCCCCAGCATTTT. Translating it yields CAISDGTGRHQPQHF.

The chain employs TRBV7-9 and TRBJ1-1; 8 bases line up with TRBD1. This CDR3 is 14 amino acids long. CDR1 SEHNR and CDR2 FQNEAQ come from the germline V gene (reference sequence). Trimming at V came to 3 bases and at J to 5 bases, leaving 5 bases not matched to a gene. DNA for the CDR3: TGTGCCAGCAGCTTCTCACAGGGGGGAACTGAAGCTTTCTTT. This codes for CASSFSQGGTEAFF.

The chain links TRBV11-2 to TRBJ2-7; 7 bases map to TRBD2. The V gene end was trimmed by 5 bases and the J gene end by 4 bases; junction bases not matched to a gene: 8. Germline CDR1 reads SGHAT; CDR2 reads FQNNGV. The CDR3 spans 14 residues. CDR3 DNA: TGTGCCAGCAGCCGTAGCGGGCAAAATTACGAGCAGTACTTC. Encoded protein: CASSRSGQNYEQYF.

The chain has TRBV7-2 and TRBJ2-5; maybe TRBD1 (6 bases). The end of the DNA is better explained by TRBJ2-7, so the J call may be wrong. Germline loops: CDR1 SGHTA, CDR2 FQGNSA. There are 13 residues in the CDR3. The CDR3 loop reads CASSQDRNYEQYF. CDR3 DNA: TGTGCCAGCAGCCAGGACAGAAACTACGAGCAGTACTTC.

The chain is built from TRBV5-5 and TRBJ2-5; no definite D call. Germline-derived CDR1 and CDR2 are SGHKS and YYEKEE (reference sequence). The CDR3 length is 11 residues. Trimming left V 0 bases short and J 5 bases short, with 2 bases between. As DNA, the CDR3 is TGTGCCAGCAGCTTGGTCGAGACCCAGTACTTC. This gives the protein CASSLVETQYF.

In this sample, this clone turned up once. The V call is TRBV10-1, the J call TRBJ1-3; D ambiguous. The CDR3 length is 15 residues. Germline lookup yields CDR1 WNHNN and CDR2 SYGVQD (reference sequence). V was clipped by 0 bases and J by 1 base, with 7 bases between them. The CDR3: CASSESTASGNTIYF. As DNA, the CDR3 is TGCGCCAGCAGTGAGTCGACGGCGTCTGGAAACACCATATATTTT.

The V gene is TRBV5-5, the J gene TRBJ2-5; D remains ambiguous. The J call may be faulty, since TRBJ2-7 better matches the DNA end. Germline CDR1 SGHKS, CDR2 YYEKEE (reference sequence). CDR3 size: 15 residues. The CDR3 region has the DNA TGTGCCAGCAGCTCTCCGGGCCCCCTTCTGTTCGAGCAGTACTTC. As protein: CASSSPGPLLFEQYF.

This chain joins TRBV29-1 and TRBJ2-6; D gene unclear. Germline V lookup: CDR1 SQVTM, CDR2 ANQGSEA. The V gene lost 7 bases and the J gene lost 0 bases, with 7 bases spanning the gap. The CDR3 has 13 amino acids. CDR3 coding DNA: TGCAGCGGTCTCCTCTCTGGGGCCAACGTCCTGACTTTC. Its translation is CSGLLSGANVLTF. Full variable domain (remainder filled in from reference TRBV29-1 and TRBJ2-6): SAVISQKPSRDICQRGTSLTIQCQVDSQVTMMFWYRQQPGQSLTLIATANQGSEATYESGFVIDKFPISRPNLTFSTLTVSNMSPEDSSIYLCSGLLSGANVLTFGAGSRLTVL.

This sequence joins TRBV7-9 and TRBJ2-2; 9 positions match TRBD2. Germline CDR1 is SEHNR and CDR2 is FQNEAQ (reference sequence). J was trimmed by 5 bases and V by 7 bases; bases with no gene match: 8. The CDR3 length is 15 residues. CDR3 bases: TGTGCCAGCATGGGCGGGGGGGCCCTTACCGGGGAGCTGTTTTTT. It is translated as CASMGGGALTGELFF.

V usage is TRBV7-9 and J usage is TRBJ2-3; 15 bases match TRBD2. There are 18 residues in the CDR3. The J segment lost 1 base and the V segment lost 5 bases, leaving 7 bases of the junction unmatched. The germline gives CDR1 SEHNR, CDR2 FQNEAQ (reference sequence). The CDR3 DNA reads as TGTGCCAGCAGCCCTGGACTAGCGGGAGGGCCGGGCACAGATACGCAGTATTTT. Protein product: CASSPGLAGGPGTDTQYF. Together with reference TRBV7-9 and TRBJ2-3, the CDR3 gives the full variable domain: DTGVSQNPRHKITKRGQNVTFRCDPISEHNRLYWYRQTLGQGPEFLTYFQNEAQLEKSRLLSDRFSAERPKGSFSTLEIQRTEQGDSAMYLCASSPGLAGGPGTDTQYFGPGTRLTVL.

The rearrangement links TRBV7-2 to TRBJ2-1; D not resolved. This CDR3 comprises 14 residues. CDR1 is SGHTA, CDR2 FQGNSA, per germline. Deletions cut 5 bases from V and 0 bases from J, with 8 bases between. DNA of the CDR3: TGTGCCAGCAGCCCCTCCTACTCCTACAATGAGCAGTTCTTC. Encoded protein: CASSPSYSYNEQFF.

The gene calls are TRBV5-4 and TRBJ1-1; D remains ambiguous. Trimming removed 7 bases at V and 1 base at J, with 17 bases between. CDR1 is SGHNT, CDR2 YYREEE, per germline (reference sequence). The CDR3 extends over 15 amino acids. CDR3 residues: CASGWGLTGNTEAFF. The CDR3 nucleotides are TGTGCCAGCGGGTGGGGTTTGACGGGGAACACTGAAGCTTTCTTT.

The chain joins TRBV21-1 to TRBJ1-2; the table's TRBD1 call for D was not verified on the DNA. TRBV21-1 is termed a pseudogene. This CDR3 contains 20 residues. The CDR3 loop is CASLETGLVVGPSVSGGYTF. DNA for the CDR3: TGTGCCAGCCTTGAGACAGGGCTGGTAGTAGGCCCAAGCGTCTCTGGTGGCTACACCTTC.